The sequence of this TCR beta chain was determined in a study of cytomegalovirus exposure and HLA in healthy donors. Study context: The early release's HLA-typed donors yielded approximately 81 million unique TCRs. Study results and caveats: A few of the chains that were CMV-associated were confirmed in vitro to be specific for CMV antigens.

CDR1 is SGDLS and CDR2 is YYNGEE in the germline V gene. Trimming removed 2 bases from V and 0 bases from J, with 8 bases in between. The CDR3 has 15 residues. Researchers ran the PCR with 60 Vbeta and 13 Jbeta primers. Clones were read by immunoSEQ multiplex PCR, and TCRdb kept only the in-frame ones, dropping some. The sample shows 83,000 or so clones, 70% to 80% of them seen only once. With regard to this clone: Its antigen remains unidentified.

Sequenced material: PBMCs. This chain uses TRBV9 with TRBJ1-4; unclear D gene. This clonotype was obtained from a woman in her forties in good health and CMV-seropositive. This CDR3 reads CASSVQSATNEKLFF. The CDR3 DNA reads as TGTGCCAGCAGCGTCCAGTCTGCAACTAATGAAAAACTGTTTTTT. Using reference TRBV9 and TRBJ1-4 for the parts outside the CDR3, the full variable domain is DSGVTQTPKHLITATGQRVTLRCSPRSGDLSVYWYQQSLDQGLQFLIQYYNGEERAKGNILERFSAQQFPDLHSELNLSSLELGDSALYFCASSVQSATNEKLFFGSGTQLSVL.